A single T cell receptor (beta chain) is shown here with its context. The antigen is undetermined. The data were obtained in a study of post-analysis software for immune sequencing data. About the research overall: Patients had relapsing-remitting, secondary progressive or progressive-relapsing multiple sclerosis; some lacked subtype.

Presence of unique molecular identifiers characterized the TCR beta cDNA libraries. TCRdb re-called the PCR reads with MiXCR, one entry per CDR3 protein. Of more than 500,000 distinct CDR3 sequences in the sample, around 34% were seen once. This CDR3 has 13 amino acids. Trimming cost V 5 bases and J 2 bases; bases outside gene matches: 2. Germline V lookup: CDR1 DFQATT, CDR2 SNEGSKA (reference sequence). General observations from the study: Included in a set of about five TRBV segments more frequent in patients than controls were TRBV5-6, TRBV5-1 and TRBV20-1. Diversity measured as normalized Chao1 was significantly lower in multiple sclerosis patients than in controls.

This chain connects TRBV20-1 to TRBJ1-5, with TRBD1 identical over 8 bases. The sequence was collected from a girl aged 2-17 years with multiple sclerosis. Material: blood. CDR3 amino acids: CSAQDRGNQPQHF. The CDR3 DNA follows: TGCAGTGCTCAGGACAGGGGCAATCAGCCCCAGCATTTT.